The TCR beta chain under discussion was sequenced for a study of T cells in Graves' hyperthyroidism and ophthalmopathy (dated by TCRdb to between 2019 and 2020). About the full investigation: Peripheral blood samples were taken at initial diagnosis, before any treatment was given. TCR V-J signatures able to tell the groups apart were searched for in a discovery cohort of 90 to 100 patients, of whom approximately 40 had Graves' ophthalmopathy and 57 had stable Graves' hyperthyroidism. Whether ophthalmopathy could be predicted prospectively was tested in an independent validation cohort made up of fewer than 20 hyperthyroidism patients plus 17 patients who later progressed to ophthalmopathy. After blood sampling, hyperthyroidism patients were treated with methimazole at a starting dose of 30 mg daily, and ophthalmopathy patients were treated with high-dose intravenous methylprednisolone. In addition, the study compared T-cell repertoires in thyroid tissue and in blood from over 5 Graves' hyperthyroidism patients. The paper reports TCR Vbeta CDR3 sequencing of 140 or so peripheral blood samples: approximately 41 ophthalmopathy, under 85 hyperthyroidism and around 17 progressor patients. The 100 discovery patients were divided at random into training and test sets in a 7:3 ratio.

Study-wide conclusions, independent of this receptor: Most expanded thyroid clonotypes (frequency above 0.001) were also detected in blood, a finding suggesting that blood repertoires may reflect thyroid immune responses. Ophthalmopathy was separated from stable hyperthyroidism by a 13 V-J signature model, with around 88% sensitivity and about 81% specificity obtained in cross-validation and 80%/75% obtained in testing. During validation, the model predicted progression to ophthalmopathy a median of roughly 7.1 months ahead of onset, with more than 55% sensitivity and roughly 72% specificity. Sample size was not statistically predetermined, and investigators were not blinded to group allocation.

Hyperthyroidism patients were newly diagnosed, had a disease duration of under 2 months, and were aged 18 to 65 years. Patients with uncontrolled infections, other autoimmune diseases, pregnancy or lactation were excluded. Clinical symptoms, serum thyroxine and TRAb, thyroid ultrasound, and orbital computed tomography formed the basis for the diagnoses. For progressor patients, blood was drawn at the first diagnosis of hyperthyroidism, before any ophthalmopathy symptoms had appeared. PBMCs were isolated from more than 9 ml of fresh peripheral blood by Ficoll-Paque density gradient centrifugation. Patients classed as progressors first received a Graves' hyperthyroidism diagnosis and then went on to develop ophthalmopathy during follow-up. Trizol reagent was used to extract total RNA, and RNA quality was then checked on an Agilent 2100 Bioanalyzer. The TCR beta CDR3 regions were amplified from RNA transcripts. A first-round RT-PCR of the TCR CDR3 used the HTBI primer set with the Qiagen OneStep RT-PCR kit. Libraries were constructed in a second round of multiplex PCR, after which size selection and purification were carried out. The libraries were sequenced on an Illumina HiSeq2000 using paired-end 100 bp reads. Concerning the study's data processing: Raw data were processed with SOAPnuke, discarding reads with adapters, uncalled bases, mean Phred below 15, or no exact constant-primer or identifier match. High-quality paired reads were merged with COPE v1.2.5, and unique nucleotide sequences were defined as clonotypes. Clonotypes were aligned to IMGT TRBV, TRBD and TRBJ reference segments using MiTCR v1.1. Only V-J combinations with frequency above 0.0001, covering about 99% of repertoires, were analysed. The TCS score was defined as F50 (clonal expansion) divided by E x V (chaos), with BLOSUM62-based TCRdist calculated between CDR3 peptides within each V-J. Welch's t-statistics and random forest reduced approximately 520 V-J features to 10 to 15, which were used in a naive Bayes classifier (R e1071). The public reads were reprocessed in TCRdb via fastp at Q25 and MiXCR, keeping in-frame beta chains. Each entry is one CDR3 protein sequence, shown with its most common DNA and genes. The V and J calls were not made by the authors but by TCRdb's processing. Present in this sample are hundreds of thousands of distinct CDR3 sequences, over 15% of which were seen just once. The ten largest account for around 15% of the sample.

The CDR3 covers 12 residues, taking in both the cysteine and the phenylalanine. The kept DNA is CDR3 alone, 36 bases in frame from the first base. As encoded in the germline V gene (reference sequence), CDR1 is DFQATT while CDR2 is SNEGSKA. This clonotype came up a few times. It has no known antigen specificity. Base quality data are lacking; no much larger clone is found one base away. The sequenced sample was blood. The sequence derives from a woman between 50 and 59 years old with Graves' hyperthyroidism that later progressed to Graves' ophthalmopathy. The rearrangement combines TRBV20-1 with TRBJ2-3; the D match is possibly TRBD1 or TRBD2, with 5 bases aligned in each. The CDR3 is CSTGPGTDTQYF. The base sequence is TGCAGCACGGGACCGGGCACAGATACGCAGTATTTT.